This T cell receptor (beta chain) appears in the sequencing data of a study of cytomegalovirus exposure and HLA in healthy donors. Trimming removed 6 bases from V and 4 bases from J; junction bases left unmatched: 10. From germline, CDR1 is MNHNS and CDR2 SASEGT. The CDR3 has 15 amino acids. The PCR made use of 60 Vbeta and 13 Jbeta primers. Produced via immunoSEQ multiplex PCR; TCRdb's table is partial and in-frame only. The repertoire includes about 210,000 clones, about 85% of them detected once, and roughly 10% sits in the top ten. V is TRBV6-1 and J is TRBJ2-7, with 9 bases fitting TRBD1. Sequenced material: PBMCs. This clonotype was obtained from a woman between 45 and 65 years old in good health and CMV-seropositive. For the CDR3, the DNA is TGTGCCAGCAGGAAGGTACAGGGGGCTTCGTACGAGCAGTACTTC. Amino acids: CASRKVQGASYEQYF.